These 17 T cell receptor beta chains came from one sample sequenced in a study of T cell repertoires in cytomegalovirus infection (dated by TCRdb to between 2018 and 2021). The sample was run on an Illumina HiSeq 1500. The public reads were run again by TCRdb, first through fastp at Q25 and then through MiXCR, and only productive beta chains were kept. Merged by CDR3 protein, the rows form single entries marked with the most common genes and DNA. Present in this sample are about 76,000 distinct CDR3 sequences, around 3.4% of which were seen just once. The ten largest clonotypes hold 4% to 5.5% of the sample. The source material was PBMCs. These receptors came from a human donor in good health (CMV status not recorded). Some clones in this sample may be carry-over from other donors' samples.

This clonotype was picked up many times. The chain has TRBV12-3 or TRBV12-4 and TRBJ2-1; 7 bases fit TRBD1. J was trimmed by 0 bases and V by 6 bases; bases with no gene match: 11. The CDR3 consists of 17 residues. The CDR3: CASSPGTADPSYNEQFF. DNA for the CDR3: TGTGCCAGCAGCCCCGGGACAGCAGATCCCTCCTACAATGAGCAGTTCTTC.

Ten or more counts support this clonotype. The chain has TRBV27 and TRBJ1-2, with D perhaps matching TRBD1 (5 bases). Between the trimmed V and J ends, which lost 8 bases and 7 bases, there was a span of 17 bases. The germline V gene encodes CDR1 MNHEY and CDR2 SMNVEV (reference sequence). CDR3 length equals 13 residues. In DNA, the CDR3 is TGTGCCAGCGCCCGACAGAGGCTTTTTGGCTACACCTTC. It codes for CASARQRLFGYTF.

Many counts were recorded for this clonotype. The V gene is TRBV28, the J gene TRBJ1-2, with D perhaps TRBD1 (5 bases). This CDR3 spans 16 amino acids. V was clipped by 5 bases and J by 2 bases, with 18 bases between them. Germline loops: CDR1 MDHEN, CDR2 SYDVKM. CDR3 residues: CASSRPTLTVNYGYTF. The CDR3 DNA is TGTGCCAGCAGTCGACCCACCCTGACAGTCAACTATGGCTACACCTTC.

This clonotype was picked up many times. CDR3: CASKGARRNTEAFF. CDR3 in DNA: TGTGCCAGCAAAGGGGCGCGTAGGAACACTGAAGCTTTCTTT. The V call is TRBV12-3 or TRBV12-4, the J call TRBJ1-1, with D possibly matching TRBD1 (5 bases). With 7 bases removed from V and 1 base from J, the gap between germline ends came to 13 bases. This CDR3 comprises 14 residues.

This clonotype has a count of ten or more. The chain links TRBV6-1 to TRBJ1-5; D unresolved. The germline CDR1 and CDR2 sequences are MNHNS and SASEGT. The V gene lost 1 base and the J gene lost 5 bases, with 6 bases spanning the gap. CDR3 size: 13 residues. The CDR3, as DNA: TGTGCCAGCAGTGAAGACGAGCATCAGCCCCAGCATTTT. This encodes CASSEDEHQPQHF.

This clonotype was recorded at least ten times. The J gene is TRBJ1-2, the V gene TRBV7-9, with TRBD1 matching 8 bases. Germline CDR1 reads SEHNR; CDR2 reads FQNEAQ (reference sequence). V was pared by 3 bases and J by 6 bases, with 12 bases of the junction left unmatched. CDR3 length: 16 amino acids. The CDR3 here is CASSFEELWTGNGYTF. Written as DNA, the CDR3 is TGTGCCAGCAGCTTCGAGGAGCTTTGGACAGGGAATGGCTACACCTTC.

The chain links TRBV6-2 or TRBV6-3 to TRBJ2-2; D ambiguous. Per the germline V gene, CDR1 is MNHEY and CDR2 is SVGEGT. The V end lost 1 base, the J end lost 8 bases, and 5 bases lay between the germline ends. CDR3 length equals 12 residues. The CDR3 DNA reads TGTGCCAGCAGTTACTTTGAGGGGGAGCTGTTTTTT. Translating it yields CASSYFEGELFF.

This clonotype was counted many times. This chain joins TRBV20-1 and TRBJ1-1; D is unresolved. The CDR3 is 11 amino acids. Germline assignment: CDR1 DFQATT and CDR2 SNEGSKA (reference sequence). V was clipped by 2 bases and J by 6 bases, with 7 bases between them. The CDR3 protein is CSARLGSEAFF. The CDR3 DNA reads as TGCAGTGCTAGATTGGGATCTGAAGCTTTCTTT.

This clonotype showed up many times. This chain joins TRBV12-3 or TRBV12-4 and TRBJ1-5; no clear D gene. The CDR3 has 15 residues. Trimming shortened V by 1 base and J by 3 bases, and 10 bases separated the two germline ends. The CDR3: CASSLGQEVNQPQHF. In DNA form, the CDR3 reads TGTGCCAGCAGTTTAGGGCAGGAGGTCAATCAGCCCCAGCATTTT.

This clonotype was picked up many times. The gene calls are TRBV6-2 or TRBV6-3 and TRBJ2-5, with no clear D. Trimming stripped 1 base from V and 5 bases from J, with 5 bases between. This CDR3 is built from 12 residues. The V gene's germline CDR1 is MNHEY and CDR2 SVGEGT. This CDR3 is CASSYLRETQYF. CDR3 coding DNA: TGTGCCAGCAGTTACTTACGGGAGACCCAGTACTTC.

This clonotype was counted many times. No DNA is shown, since the ends of the CDR3 on it are uncertain; the CDR3 is the one TCRdb lists. V gene TRBV6-2 or TRBV6-3 combines with J gene TRBJ1-1; the listed D gene, TRBD1, was not tested against the DNA. CDR1 is MNHEY and CDR2 is SVGEGT in the germline V gene. The length of the CDR3 is 12 amino acids, counting both ends. CDR3 region: CASTYWGTGTFF.

This clonotype was seen many times. This chain links TRBV5-1 with TRBJ1-5; a weak D match, TRBD1 (6 bases). Trimming took off 2 bases at V and 7 bases at J, with 13 bases between the two ends. Germline loops: CDR1 SGHRS, CDR2 YFSETQ. CDR3 length equals 14 residues. In DNA, the CDR3 is TGCGCCAGCAGCTTCGGGGGGCTGGGGCAGCCCCAGCATTTT. It translates to CASSFGGLGQPQHF.

The chain employs TRBV20-1 and TRBJ2-5; 11 bases are shared with TRBD2. The CDR3 spans 14 residues. Unmatched junction bases numbered 2, after V lost 1 base and J lost 4 bases. Germline V gives CDR1 DFQATT, CDR2 SNEGSKA (reference sequence). For the CDR3, the DNA is TGCAGTGCTAGAGCCGGGACTAGCGGAGAGACCCAGTACTTC. It codes for CSARAGTSGETQYF.

In its sample, this clonotype was seen many times. The chain recombines TRBV7-8 with TRBJ1-2; TRBD1 agrees at 7 bases. V shed 5 bases and J 2 bases; nucleotides not matched to a gene: 8. Germline assignment: CDR1 SGHVS and CDR2 FQNEAQ. The CDR3 is made up of 15 amino acids. CDR3 in DNA: TGTGCCAGCAGCCCATACGCGGGACAGAACTATGGCTACACCTTC. It specifies CASSPYAGQNYGYTF.

This clonotype came up many times. V gene TRBV11-2 combines with J gene TRBJ2-5; 8 bases are a match to TRBD1. Per germline, CDR1 SGHAT and CDR2 FQNNGV. The CDR3 contains 15 residues. Trimming at V came to 8 bases and at J to 2 bases, leaving 10 bases not matched to a gene. The CDR3, as DNA: TGTGCCAGCGGTTTCCAGGGACAGGATCAAGAGACCCAGTACTTC. Protein: CASGFQGQDQETQYF.

This clonotype was seen many times. Germline is not matched at one junction end, which may reflect a read error. This chain joins TRBV7-8 and TRBJ1-1; maybe TRBD1 (6 bases). This CDR3 has 13 amino acids. CDR1 is SGHVS and CDR2 is FQNEAQ in the germline V gene. The CDR3 loop is CATSHGGPAEAFF. CDR3 DNA sequence: TGTGCCACCAGCCACGGGGGGCCAGCTGAAGCTTTCTTT.

This clonotype was recorded at least ten times. CDR3 nucleotide sequence: TGTGCCACCAGTGATTTGGAACCGCGGGGTCCCGAGACCCAGTACTTC. Protein sequence: CATSDLEPRGPETQYF. The chain combines TRBV24-1 with TRBJ2-5, with D possibly TRBD2 on 6 matching bases. V lost 0 bases and J lost 5, with 15 bases in between. The length of the CDR3 is 16 residues. CDR1 is KGHDR and CDR2 is SFDVKD in the germline V gene.